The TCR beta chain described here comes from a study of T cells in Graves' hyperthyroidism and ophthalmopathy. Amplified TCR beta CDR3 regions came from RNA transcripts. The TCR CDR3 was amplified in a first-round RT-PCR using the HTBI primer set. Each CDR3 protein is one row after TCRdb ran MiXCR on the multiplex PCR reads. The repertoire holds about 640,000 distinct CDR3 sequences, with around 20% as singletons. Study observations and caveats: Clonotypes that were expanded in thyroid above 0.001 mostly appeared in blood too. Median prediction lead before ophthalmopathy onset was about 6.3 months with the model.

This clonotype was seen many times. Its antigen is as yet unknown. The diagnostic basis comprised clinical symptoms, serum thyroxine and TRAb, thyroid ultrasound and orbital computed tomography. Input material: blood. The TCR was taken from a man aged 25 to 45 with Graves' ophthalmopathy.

The CDR3 coding sequence is TGTGCCAGCAGCTTTGGGGGAGGCACAGATACGCAGTATTTT. Its translation is CASSFGGGTDTQYF. The rearrangement uses TRBV7-2 and TRBJ2-3, with D perhaps being TRBD1 or TRBD2 (5 bases each). The CDR3 length is 14 residues. CDR1 and CDR2 (germline): SGHTA, FQGNSA. V was trimmed by 3 bases and J by 1 base, leaving 8 bases between them.